A selection of T cell receptor beta chains follows, all from one sample in a study of beta chain features in type 1 diabetes. Assay: immunoSEQ multiplex PCR; the TCRdb copy retains only in-frame clones and omits some. The data show roughly 250,000 clones, around 20% seen once. Sequences were obtained from naive CD4+ T cells from blood. These receptors were taken from a middle-aged woman with type 1 diabetes. CDR3s include the opening cysteine and the closing phenylalanine or tryptophan. Each record gives: CDR3 protein, CDR3 DNA, V gene, D gene, clone size, J gene. D genes are given only for firm matches. Part of the rows lack a size; the others show once, few, many or a class for expanded clones.

CDR3aa: CASSFWGQGGNEQFF
CDR3nt: TGTGCCAGCAGTTTTTGGGGACAGGGGGGCAATGAGCAGTTCTTC
v_gene: TRBV27
d_gene: TRBD1
abundance: NA
j_gene: TRBJ2-1

CDR3aa: CASSRQFSETQYF
CDR3nt: TGTGCCAGCAGCCGACAGTTTTCCGAGACCCAGTACTTC
v_gene: TRBV7-8
d_gene: NA
abundance: few
j_gene: TRBJ2-5

CDR3aa: CASSLTGPNTGELFF
CDR3nt: TGTGCCAGCAGCTTGACAGGGCCGAACACCGGGGAGCTGTTTTTT
v_gene: TRBV13
d_gene: TRBD1
abundance: NA
j_gene: TRBJ2-2

CDR3aa: CASSPLPKGTAGNTIYF
CDR3nt: TGCGCCAGCAGCCCGCTACCCAAGGGGACAGCTGGAAACACCATATATTTT
v_gene: TRBV4-3
d_gene: TRBD1
abundance: few
j_gene: TRBJ1-3

CDR3aa: CASSFSSYEQYF
CDR3nt: TGTGCCAGCAGCTTTAGCTCCTACGAGCAGTACTTC
v_gene: TRBV7-9
d_gene: NA
abundance: NA
j_gene: TRBJ2-7

CDR3aa: CASSPGTGASYEQYF
CDR3nt: TGTGCCAGCAGTCCCGGGACAGGGGCGTCCTACGAGCAGTACTTC
v_gene: TRBV7-3
d_gene: TRBD1
abundance: NA
j_gene: TRBJ2-7

CDR3aa: CAWSVHPQGRAKNIQYF
CDR3nt: TGTGCCTGGAGTGTTCACCCCCAGGGCCGAGCCAAAAACATTCAGTACTTC
v_gene: TRBV30
d_gene: NA
abundance: few
j_gene: TRBJ2-4

CDR3aa: CASSLMGLAGGPSTDTQYF
CDR3nt: TGTGCCAGCAGCTTAATGGGACTAGCGGGGGGGCCTAGCACAGATACGCAGTATTTT
v_gene: TRBV7-3
d_gene: TRBD2
abundance: NA
j_gene: TRBJ2-3

CDR3aa: CSSRGLNTEAFF
CDR3nt: TGCAGTTCCAGGGGTTTGAACACTGAAGCTTTCTTT
v_gene: TRBV29-1
d_gene: NA
abundance: few
j_gene: TRBJ1-1

CDR3aa: CASSVTGSGRVYEQYF
CDR3nt: TGTGCCAGCAGCGTCACAGGGAGCGGGAGGGTTTACGAGCAGTACTTC
v_gene: TRBV9
d_gene: TRBD2
abundance: NA
j_gene: TRBJ2-7

CDR3aa: CASSRWEGRDEQFF
CDR3nt: TGTGCCAGCAGTAGGTGGGAGGGCCGGGATGAGCAGTTCTTC
v_gene: TRBV25-1
d_gene: TRBD2
abundance: NA
j_gene: TRBJ2-1

CDR3aa: CASRLTGSYTF
CDR3nt: TGTGCCAGCAGATTGACAGGGAGCTACACCTTC
v_gene: TRBV28
d_gene: TRBD1
abundance: NA
j_gene: TRBJ1-2

CDR3aa: CASSAAGGTYEQYF
CDR3nt: TGTGCCAGCAGTGCGGCGGGGGGGACCTACGAGCAGTACTTC
v_gene: TRBV25-1
d_gene: TRBD2
abundance: once
j_gene: TRBJ2-7

CDR3aa: CASSSGTGGAYEQYF
CDR3nt: TGTGCCAGCAGCTCCGGGACAGGGGGGGCCTACGAGCAGTACTTC
v_gene: TRBV9
d_gene: TRBD1
abundance: NA
j_gene: TRBJ2-7

CDR3aa: CASTPQSGKQETQYF
CDR3nt: TGTGCCAGCACCCCTCAATCGGGGAAGCAAGAGACCCAGTACTTC
v_gene: TRBV28
d_gene: NA
abundance: NA
j_gene: TRBJ2-5

CDR3aa: CASSSTVRKNTEAFF
CDR3nt: TGCGCCAGCAGCTCGACAGTACGCAAGAACACTGAAGCTTTCTTT
v_gene: TRBV5-1
d_gene: NA
abundance: NA
j_gene: TRBJ1-1

CDR3aa: CAIRGQGSNQPQHF
CDR3nt: TGTGCCATCAGGGGACAGGGGAGCAATCAGCCCCAGCATTTT
v_gene: TRBV10-3
d_gene: TRBD1
abundance: NA
j_gene: TRBJ1-5

CDR3aa: CATSRDKSLSQPQHF
CDR3nt: TGTGCCACCAGCAGAGATAAGTCACTAAGTCAGCCCCAGCATTTT
v_gene: TRBV15
d_gene: NA
abundance: NA
j_gene: TRBJ1-5

CDR3aa: CASSMAGGASYEQYF
CDR3nt: TGTGCCAGTAGTATGGCGGGGGGCGCGTCCTACGAGCAGTACTTC
v_gene: TRBV19
d_gene: TRBD2
abundance: NA
j_gene: TRBJ2-7

CDR3aa: CASSIVAPNQPQHF
CDR3nt: TGTGCCAGCAGCATCGTGGCCCCCAATCAGCCCCAGCATTTT
v_gene: TRBV7-2
d_gene: NA
abundance: few
j_gene: TRBJ1-5

CDR3aa: CASSPMGSSFSNQPQHF
CDR3nt: TGTGCCAGCAGTCCCATGGGGAGTTCCTTTAGCAATCAGCCCCAGCATTTT
v_gene: TRBV27
d_gene: NA
abundance: few
j_gene: TRBJ1-5

CDR3aa: CASSVPPTGTYGYTF
CDR3nt: TGTGCCAGCAGCGTACCCCCGACAGGTACCTATGGCTACACCTTC
v_gene: TRBV9
d_gene: NA
abundance: NA
j_gene: TRBJ1-2

CDR3aa: CSVGGTDGGQPQHF
CDR3nt: TGCAGCGTGGGGGGGACGGACGGTGGTCAGCCCCAGCATTTT
v_gene: TRBV29-1
d_gene: NA
abundance: few
j_gene: TRBJ1-5

CDR3aa: CSAADINTEAFF
CDR3nt: TGCAGCGCGGCGGACATCAACACTGAAGCTTTCTTT
v_gene: TRBV29-1
d_gene: NA
abundance: NA
j_gene: TRBJ1-1

CDR3aa: CASSFADYGYTF
CDR3nt: TGCGCCAGCAGCTTCGCAGACTATGGCTACACCTTC
v_gene: TRBV5-1
d_gene: NA
abundance: NA
j_gene: TRBJ1-2

CDR3aa: CASSQSPQGPYGYTF
CDR3nt: TGCGCCAGCAGCCAAAGCCCGCAGGGTCCCTATGGCTACACCTTC
v_gene: TRBV4-3
d_gene: NA
abundance: NA
j_gene: TRBJ1-2

CDR3aa: CASSSGLAEQETQYF
CDR3nt: TGTGCCAGCAGCTCGGGACTAGCGGAGCAAGAGACCCAGTACTTC
v_gene: TRBV7-3
d_gene: TRBD2
abundance: NA
j_gene: TRBJ2-5

CDR3aa: CASQGGSANTEAFF
CDR3nt: TGTGCCAGCCAAGGGGGCTCTGCGAACACTGAAGCTTTCTTT
v_gene: TRBV18
d_gene: TRBD1
abundance: few
j_gene: TRBJ1-1

CDR3aa: CASSYGQGNSPLHF
CDR3nt: TGTGCCAGCAGTTACGGTCAGGGGAATTCACCCCTCCACTTT
v_gene: TRBV6-5
d_gene: NA
abundance: once
j_gene: TRBJ1-6

CDR3aa: CASTDWVGGSPLHF
CDR3nt: TGTGCCAGCACCGACTGGGTGGGGGGTTCACCCCTCCACTTT
v_gene: TRBV7-9
d_gene: NA
abundance: few
j_gene: TRBJ1-6

CDR3aa: CASSLLQGSTGELFF
CDR3nt: TGCGCCAGCAGCTTATTACAGGGATCCACCGGGGAGCTGTTTTTT
v_gene: TRBV5-1
d_gene: NA
abundance: few
j_gene: TRBJ2-2

CDR3aa: CASSQVSPGFGEQYF
CDR3nt: TGTGCCAGCAGCCAAGTATCTCCCGGTTTTGGCGAGCAGTACTTC
v_gene: TRBV4-2
d_gene: NA
abundance: NA
j_gene: TRBJ2-7

CDR3aa: CASSLARPSGEQYF
CDR3nt: TGTGCCAGCAGCTTAGCCAGGCCCTCTGGCGAGCAGTACTTC
v_gene: TRBV13
d_gene: NA
abundance: NA
j_gene: TRBJ2-7

CDR3aa: CSVASTVGLLF
CDR3nt: TGCAGCGTTGCCTCGACAGTGGGGCTCCTCTTT
v_gene: TRBV29-1
d_gene: NA
abundance: few
j_gene: TRBJ1-1

CDR3aa: CASGQGNYEQYF
CDR3nt: TGTGCCTCCGGACAGGGCAACTACGAGCAGTACTTC
v_gene: TRBV7-2
d_gene: TRBD1
abundance: few
j_gene: TRBJ2-7

CDR3aa: CASTPPPGGSSYNEQFF
CDR3nt: TGTGCCAGCACACCCCCCCCGGGGGGGAGCTCCTACAATGAGCAGTTCTTC
v_gene: TRBV28
d_gene: TRBD2
abundance: few
j_gene: TRBJ2-1

CDR3aa: CAWSEGDTQYF
CDR3nt: TGTGCCTGGAGTGAGGGGGATACGCAGTATTTT
v_gene: TRBV30
d_gene: NA
abundance: NA
j_gene: TRBJ2-3

CDR3aa: CASNQGPYGYTF
CDR3nt: TGTGCCAGTAATCAGGGGCCCTATGGCTACACCTTC
v_gene: TRBV19
d_gene: NA
abundance: NA
j_gene: TRBJ1-2

CDR3aa: CASSFQTSGQETQYF
CDR3nt: TGCGCCAGCAGCTTCCAGACTAGCGGACAAGAGACCCAGTACTTC
v_gene: TRBV5-1
d_gene: TRBD2
abundance: NA
j_gene: TRBJ2-5

CDR3aa: CASSPGLAADTQYF
CDR3nt: TGTGCCAGCTCACCGGGACTAGCGGCAGATACGCAGTATTTT
v_gene: TRBV18
d_gene: TRBD2
abundance: few
j_gene: TRBJ2-3

CDR3aa: CASSTGQGQGYEQYF
CDR3nt: TGTGCCAGCAGTACCGGACAGGGTCAGGGGTACGAGCAGTACTTC
v_gene: TRBV28
d_gene: TRBD1
abundance: NA
j_gene: TRBJ2-7

CDR3aa: CSASGQGNYEQYF
CDR3nt: TGCAGCGCCTCCGGGCAGGGAAACTACGAGCAGTACTTC
v_gene: TRBV29-1
d_gene: NA
abundance: NA
j_gene: TRBJ2-7

CDR3aa: CASSAAGGPVDTQYF
CDR3nt: TGTGCCAGCAGCGCAGCGGGGGGGCCGGTAGATACGCAGTATTTT
v_gene: TRBV9
d_gene: TRBD2
abundance: few
j_gene: TRBJ2-3

CDR3aa: CASSITENSGANVLTF
CDR3nt: TGCGCCAGCAGCATTACAGAGAACTCTGGGGCCAACGTCCTGACTTTC
v_gene: TRBV5-1
d_gene: NA
abundance: NA
j_gene: TRBJ2-6

CDR3aa: CASSSGLLNQPQHF
CDR3nt: TGCGCCAGCAGCTCGGGACTGCTCAATCAGCCCCAGCATTTT
v_gene: TRBV5-1
d_gene: NA
abundance: NA
j_gene: TRBJ1-5

CDR3aa: CAISAWDRGYEQYF
CDR3nt: TGTGCCATCAGTGCGTGGGACAGGGGCTACGAGCAGTACTTC
v_gene: TRBV10-3
d_gene: TRBD1
abundance: NA
j_gene: TRBJ2-7

CDR3aa: CASSRGQETQYF
CDR3nt: TGTGCCAGCAGCCGCGGCCAAGAGACCCAGTACTTC
v_gene: TRBV5-8
d_gene: NA
abundance: few
j_gene: TRBJ2-5

CDR3aa: CASPARSTPNENQPQHF
CDR3nt: TGTGCCAGCCCTGCCAGGTCGACCCCTAACGAAAATCAGCCCCAGCATTTT
v_gene: TRBV27
d_gene: NA
abundance: NA
j_gene: TRBJ1-5

CDR3aa: CASSAVNTGELFF
CDR3nt: TGTGCCAGCAGTGCAGTGAACACCGGGGAGCTGTTTTTT
v_gene: TRBV6-8
d_gene: NA
abundance: NA
j_gene: TRBJ2-2

CDR3aa: CASSQRGRLNQPQHF
CDR3nt: TGTGCCAGCAGTCAAAGGGGCAGGTTGAATCAGCCCCAGCATTTT
v_gene: TRBV28
d_gene: NA
abundance: NA
j_gene: TRBJ1-5

CDR3aa: CASSPGGQGDGYTF
CDR3nt: TGTGCCAGCAGCCCCGGGGGACAGGGAGATGGCTACACCTTC
v_gene: TRBV6-4
d_gene: TRBD1
abundance: NA
j_gene: TRBJ1-2

CDR3aa: CASSPVGTGVTEAFF
CDR3nt: TGTGCCAGCTCACCGGTGGGGACAGGGGTGACTGAAGCTTTCTTT
v_gene: TRBV18
d_gene: TRBD1
abundance: few
j_gene: TRBJ1-1

CDR3aa: CAWSRQGWNEQFF
CDR3nt: TGTGCCTGGAGTCGACAGGGGTGGAATGAGCAGTTCTTC
v_gene: TRBV30
d_gene: TRBD1
abundance: NA
j_gene: TRBJ2-1

CDR3aa: CASSQSPTGVEQFF
CDR3nt: TGCGCCAGCAGCCAATCCCCGACAGGGGTTGAGCAGTTCTTC
v_gene: TRBV4-3
d_gene: TRBD1
abundance: few
j_gene: TRBJ2-1

CDR3aa: CASSPDPGYQETQYF
CDR3nt: TGTGCCAGCAGTCCGGACCCAGGGTACCAAGAGACCCAGTACTTC
v_gene: TRBV7-3
d_gene: NA
abundance: NA
j_gene: TRBJ2-5